This TCR beta chain was captured by sequencing in a study of blood T cells in healthy people across ages. Healthy Caucasian individuals from Russia aged about 6 to 90 served as donors. Combining a sample-barcoded 5' primer with a J-beta primer mix, a second PCR ran for 7 to 11 cycles. Every individual sample yielded 2.5 million or more paired-end reads (each containing CDR3). One entry per CDR3 protein, called by TCRdb with MiXCR from the 5' RACE reads. Among around 900,000 distinct CDR3 sequences listed, 45% to 60% were seen once. Points from the study as a whole: There was no known CMV status for donors, so expanded clonotype changes were possibly confounded.

Trimming removed 2 bases at V and 5 bases at J, with 19 bases between. CDR1 and CDR2 (germline): MGHRA, YSYEKL. CDR3 length: 16 amino acids. On this clonotype itself: Its matching antigen is unknown.

V is TRBV4-1 and J is TRBJ2-7; TRBD2 might be the D (6 bases). Source material: blood. This receptor was identified in a woman aged 55 to 70 in good health. CDR3 sequence: CASSQNPGVGPDEQYF. CDR3 nucleotide sequence: TGCGCCAGCAGCCAAAATCCGGGAGTTGGTCCGGACGAGCAGTACTTC.